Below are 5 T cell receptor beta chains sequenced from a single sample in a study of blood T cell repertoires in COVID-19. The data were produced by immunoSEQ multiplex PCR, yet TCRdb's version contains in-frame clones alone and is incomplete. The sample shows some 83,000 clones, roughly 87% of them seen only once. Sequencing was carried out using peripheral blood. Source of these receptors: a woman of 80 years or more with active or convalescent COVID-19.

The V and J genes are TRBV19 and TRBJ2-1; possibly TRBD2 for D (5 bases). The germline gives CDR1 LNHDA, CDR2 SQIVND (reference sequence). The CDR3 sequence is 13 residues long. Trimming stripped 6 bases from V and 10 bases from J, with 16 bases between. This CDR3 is CASRRKGGGEQFF. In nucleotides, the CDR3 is TGTGCCAGTAGAAGAAAGGGCGGCGGGGAGCAGTTCTTC.

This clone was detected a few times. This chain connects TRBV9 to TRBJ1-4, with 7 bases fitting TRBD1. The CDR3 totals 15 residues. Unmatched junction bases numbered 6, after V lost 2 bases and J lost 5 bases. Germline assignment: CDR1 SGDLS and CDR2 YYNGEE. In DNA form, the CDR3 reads TGTGCCAGCAGCGTGTGGGCAGGGGGGAATGAAAAACTGTTTTTT. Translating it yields CASSVWAGGNEKLFF. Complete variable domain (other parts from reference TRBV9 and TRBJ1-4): DSGVTQTPKHLITATGQRVTLRCSPRSGDLSVYWYQQSLDQGLQFLIQYYNGEERAKGNILERFSAQQFPDLHSELNLSSLELGDSALYFCASSVWAGGNEKLFFGSGTQLSVL.

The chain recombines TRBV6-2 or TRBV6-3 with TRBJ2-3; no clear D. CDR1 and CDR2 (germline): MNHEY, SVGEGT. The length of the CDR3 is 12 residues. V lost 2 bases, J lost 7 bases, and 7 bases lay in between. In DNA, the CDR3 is TGTGCCAGCAGTTACCCTAGTTATACGCAGTATTTT. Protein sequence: CASSYPSYTQYF.

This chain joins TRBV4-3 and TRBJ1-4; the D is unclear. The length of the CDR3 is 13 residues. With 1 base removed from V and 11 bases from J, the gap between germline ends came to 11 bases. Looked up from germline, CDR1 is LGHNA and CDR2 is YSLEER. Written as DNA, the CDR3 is TGCGCCAGCAGCCAAGCGAAGTCTACTAAACTGTTTTTT. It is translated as CASSQAKSTKLFF.

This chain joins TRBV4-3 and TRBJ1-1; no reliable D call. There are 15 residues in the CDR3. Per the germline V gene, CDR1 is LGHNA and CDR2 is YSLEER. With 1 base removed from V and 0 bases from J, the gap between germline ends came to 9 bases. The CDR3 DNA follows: TGCGCCAGCAGCCAAGTGGAGGGTATGAACACTGAAGCTTTCTTT. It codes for CASSQVEGMNTEAFF.